This TCR beta chain is drawn from a study of blood T cell repertoires in COVID-19. Study information: Sample material is recorded as cDNA or gDNA derived from T cells, B-cell-depleted T cells, or PBMCs.

This clone appeared a single time. V was clipped by 4 bases and J by 5 bases; unmatched bases: 17. Germline assignment: CDR1 MGHRA and CDR2 YSYEKL. The length of the CDR3 is 17 residues. Authors' processing steps: Estimated nucleated cell counts came from reference gene primer amplification. Libraries were prepared by immunoSEQ multiplex PCR; TCRdb keeps only in-frame clonotypes and omits some of them. V, J and clone size derive from that table, while D and trimming were established from the DNA sequence. The table lists about 24,000 clones, about 89% of them singletons. Specimen: peripheral blood. The rearrangement links TRBV4-1 to TRBJ2-7; 7 nucleotides align to TRBD2. This TCR was sampled from a man between 45 and 60 years old with active COVID-19. The CDR3 region is CASSRGGLVGRLNEQYF. The CDR3 coding sequence is TGCGCCAGCAGCCGTGGTGGACTAGTCGGGAGGTTGAACGAGCAGTACTTC.